These T cell receptor beta chains were read from a single sample in a study of T cells of healthy individuals. Via MiXCR, TCRdb re-called the 5' RACE reads, giving one row per CDR3 protein. The top ten clones hold 15% to 20% of a sample with 45,000 to 60,000 distinct CDR3 sequences, roughly 14% of them seen once. All receptors derive from a human donor in good health. Both conserved end residues are part of each CDR3. The D gene is left open where the match is weak. Clone size, where shown, is once, few, many, or a class for clones that have expanded.

V: TRBV12-3/TRBV12-4
size: many
length: 14
J: TRBJ2-7
D: .
DNA: TGTGCCAGCAGCCTCGCTAGTTCGTCCGGCGAGCAGTACTTC
CDR3: CASSLASSSGEQYF

V: TRBV27
size: .
length: 13
J: TRBJ1-5
D: .
DNA: TGTGCCAGCAGTTTGTTGGTGAATCAGCCCCAGCATTTT
CDR3: CASSLLVNQPQHF

V: TRBV6-1
size: .
length: 13
J: TRBJ2-7
D: TRBD2
DNA: TGTGTCTCGAGGGGAGGGCCCGTTCACGAGCAGTACTTC
CDR3: CVSRGGPVHEQYF

V: TRBV12-5
size: few
length: 12
J: TRBJ2-1
D: .
DNA: TGTGCTAGTGGCTCCAGGGTTTATGAGCAGTTCTTC
CDR3: CASGSRVYEQFF

V: TRBV5-1
size: .
length: 15
J: TRBJ1-5
D: TRBD1
DNA: TGCGCCAGCAGCTTCGGGACAGGGGGCCCCCAGCCCCAGCATTTT
CDR3: CASSFGTGGPQPQHF

V: TRBV25-1
size: .
length: 14
J: TRBJ1-2
D: TRBD1
DNA: TGTGCCAGCAGTTCCACGGGACAGGGCTATGGCTACACCTTC
CDR3: CASSSTGQGYGYTF

V: TRBV12-3/TRBV12-4
size: many
length: 14
J: TRBJ1-1
D: .
DNA: TGTGCCAGCAGTTTCACGCGAGCGGGCCCCGAAGCTTTCTTT
CDR3: CASSFTRAGPEAFF

V: TRBV7-2
size: .
length: 13
J: TRBJ2-7
D: TRBD1
DNA: TGTGCCAGCAGATTCCAGGGGGCGGGAGAGCAGTACTTC
CDR3: CASRFQGAGEQYF

V: TRBV7-6
size: .
length: 16
J: TRBJ2-2
D: .
DNA: TGTGCCAGCAGCTTAGGCAACCCCACGAACACCGGGGAGCTGTTTTTT
CDR3: CASSLGNPTNTGELFF

V: TRBV6-5
size: few
length: 16
J: TRBJ2-1
D: TRBD2
DNA: TGTGCCAGCAGTTGGAGAATAGCGGGGGGGCCCCAGGGGCAGTTCTTC
CDR3: CASSWRIAGGPQGQFF

V: TRBV6-1
size: .
length: 15
J: TRBJ2-7
D: .
DNA: TGTGCCAGCAAACGGGACGGACCATACTCCTACGAGCAGTACTTC
CDR3: CASKRDGPYSYEQYF

V: TRBV30
size: medium-sized
length: 14
J: TRBJ1-3
D: TRBD1
DNA: TGTGCCTGGAGACTACAGGGGTTCGGAAACACCATATATTTT
CDR3: CAWRLQGFGNTIYF

V: TRBV6-2/TRBV6-3
size: many
length: 14
J: TRBJ2-7
D: TRBD1
DNA: TGTGCCAGCAACCCGGGACAGGAGCATTACGAGCAGTACTTC
CDR3: CASNPGQEHYEQYF

V: TRBV20-1
size: .
length: 15
J: TRBJ2-1
D: .
DNA: TGCAGTGATAGAAAAATAGGGGACATGGACAATGAGCAGTTCTTC
CDR3: CSDRKIGDMDNEQFF

V: TRBV7-2
size: .
length: 15
J: TRBJ2-7
D: TRBD1
DNA: TGTGCCAGCAGCATTACCGGGACAGGGGGAGGCGAGCAGTACTTC
CDR3: CASSITGTGGGEQYF

V: TRBV29-1
size: few
length: 14
J: TRBJ2-1
D: .
DNA: TGCAGCGTTCCCCGGGATAGCTCCTACAATGAGCAGTTCTTC
CDR3: CSVPRDSSYNEQFF

V: TRBV5-4
size: .
length: 15
J: TRBJ1-5
D: .
DNA: TGTGCCAGCAGCGGGTACAGTAAACACAATCAGCCCCAGCATTTT
CDR3: CASSGYSKHNQPQHF

V: TRBV5-1
size: .
length: 16
J: TRBJ2-6
D: .
DNA: TGCGCCAGCAGCACTGACGGACCCTCTGGGGCCAACGTCCTGACTTTC
CDR3: CASSTDGPSGANVLTF

V: TRBV12-3/TRBV12-4
size: .
length: 12
J: TRBJ2-5
D: .
DNA: TGTGCCAGCACTTTCGGGGAGGAGACCCAGTACTTC
CDR3: CASTFGEETQYF

V: TRBV5-1
size: many
length: 17
J: TRBJ1-6
D: .
DNA: TGCGCCAGCAGCTTGTCGGGGACGGATTCCTATAATTCACCCCTCCACTTT
CDR3: CASSLSGTDSYNSPLHF

V: TRBV30
size: .
length: 17
J: TRBJ2-2
D: TRBD2
DNA: TGTGCCTGGAGTGTATATCTAGCGGGGACGAACACCGGGGAGCTGTTTTTT
CDR3: CAWSVYLAGTNTGELFF

V: TRBV5-1
size: few
length: 14
J: TRBJ2-7
D: .
DNA: TGCGCCAGCAGACACGGGTTTAGCTCCTACGAGCAGTACTTC
CDR3: CASRHGFSSYEQYF

V: TRBV19
size: many
length: 17
J: TRBJ2-5
D: .
DNA: TGTGCCAGTAGTATAGTTCCGAGGCCATCGGGCCAAGAGACCCAGTACTTC
CDR3: CASSIVPRPSGQETQYF

V: TRBV12-3/TRBV12-4
size: many
length: 13
J: TRBJ1-2
D: .
DNA: TGTGCCAGCAGTTCCCCCTCTCAGGGTGGCTACACCTTC
CDR3: CASSSPSQGGYTF

V: TRBV9
size: .
length: 14
J: TRBJ2-5
D: .
DNA: TGTGCCAGCAGCACACAACCATCTACCGAGACCCAGTACTTC
CDR3: CASSTQPSTETQYF

V: TRBV6-2/TRBV6-3
size: .
length: 13
J: TRBJ2-7
D: .
DNA: TGTGCCAGCAGGGGGACGGGATCCTACGAGCAGTACTTC
CDR3: CASRGTGSYEQYF

V: TRBV9
size: .
length: 14
J: TRBJ2-7
D: .
DNA: TGTGCCAGCAGCGTAGCCTGGGGGTCCTACGAGCAGTACTTC
CDR3: CASSVAWGSYEQYF

V: TRBV4-1
size: .
length: 15
J: TRBJ2-3
D: TRBD1
DNA: TGCGCCAGCAGCCCACGGACAGGGGGGAGGGATACGCAGTATTTT
CDR3: CASSPRTGGRDTQYF

V: TRBV10-3
size: few
length: 15
J: TRBJ2-2
D: TRBD1
DNA: TGTGCCATCAGTGACCCGGGACAGGGGGCCGGGGAGCTGTTTTTT
CDR3: CAISDPGQGAGELFF

V: TRBV7-9
size: few
length: 15
J: TRBJ2-7
D: .
DNA: TGTGCCAGCAGCTTAGTCCCAGCCGCCAGCCACGAGCAGTACTTC
CDR3: CASSLVPAASHEQYF

V: TRBV7-9
size: few
length: 19
J: TRBJ2-6
D: TRBD2
DNA: TGTGCCAGCAGCCCCCGAGTAGGTCAGCGGGACTCTGGGGCCAACGTCCTGACTTTC
CDR3: CASSPRVGQRDSGANVLTF

V: TRBV27
size: .
length: 15
J: TRBJ1-4
D: .
DNA: TGTGCCAGCTCTACTTACAGGGACGAAGGGTTAAAACTGTTTTTT
CDR3: CASSTYRDEGLKLFF

V: TRBV3-1
size: .
length: 13
J: TRBJ1-1
D: .
DNA: TGTGCCAGCAGCCAAAGTTTATTTCTAGAAGCTTTCTTT
CDR3: CASSQSLFLEAFF

V: TRBV6-1
size: .
length: 13
J: TRBJ1-6
D: TRBD1
DNA: TGTGCCAGCAGGGACAGGGGTAATTCACCCCTCCACTTT
CDR3: CASRDRGNSPLHF

V: TRBV4-1
size: .
length: 14
J: TRBJ2-2
D: .
DNA: TGCGCCAGCAGCCAAGAAGTGAACACCGGGGAGCTGTTTTTT
CDR3: CASSQEVNTGELFF

V: TRBV9
size: .
length: 14
J: TRBJ1-1
D: .
DNA: TGTGCCAGCAGCGTAGGTCCGGAGAACACTGAAGCTTTCTTT
CDR3: CASSVGPENTEAFF

V: TRBV5-1
size: .
length: 13
J: TRBJ2-7
D: .
DNA: TGCGCCAGCAGCCCGGACAGACCCTACGAGCAGTACTTC
CDR3: CASSPDRPYEQYF

V: TRBV18
size: .
length: 15
J: TRBJ2-7
D: TRBD1
DNA: TGTGCCAGCTCACCAGGGACAGGGAGCTCCTACGAGCAGTACTTC
CDR3: CASSPGTGSSYEQYF

V: TRBV12-3/TRBV12-4
size: .
length: 18
J: TRBJ2-2
D: TRBD2
DNA: TGTGCCAGCAGTTTAGCCAGCGGGAGGGCCGGGGACACCGGGGAGCTGTTTTTT
CDR3: CASSLASGRAGDTGELFF

V: TRBV6-6
size: few
length: 13
J: TRBJ2-7
D: .
DNA: TGTGCCAGCCGCGATCCAGGGACCTACGAGCAGTACTTC
CDR3: CASRDPGTYEQYF

V: TRBV19
size: few
length: 13
J: TRBJ1-2
D: .
DNA: TGTGCCAGTAGTATCCAGGGACAATATGGCTACACCTTC
CDR3: CASSIQGQYGYTF

V: TRBV5-1
size: few
length: 15
J: TRBJ2-4
D: TRBD1
DNA: TGCGCCAGCAGCTTGGAACCACCGCCAGGGGGCATTCAGTACTTC
CDR3: CASSLEPPPGGIQYF

V: TRBV5-1
size: many
length: 15
J: TRBJ2-3
D: TRBD2
DNA: TGCGCCAGCAGCTTAAGCGGGGTAGGGACAGATACGCAGTATTTT
CDR3: CASSLSGVGTDTQYF

V: TRBV27
size: many
length: 15
J: TRBJ1-1
D: .
DNA: TGTGCCAGCAGTTTATTCCCGGGGAGAGGCACTGAAGCTTTCTTT
CDR3: CASSLFPGRGTEAFF

V: TRBV5-4
size: many
length: 13
J: TRBJ2-3
D: .
DNA: TGTGCCAGCAGCGTCCTTAGCACAGATACGCAGTATTTT
CDR3: CASSVLSTDTQYF

V: TRBV6-4
size: many
length: 14
J: TRBJ2-3
D: TRBD2
DNA: TGTGCCAGCAGTGATACTAGCGGGGCGAATACGCAGTATTTT
CDR3: CASSDTSGANTQYF

V: TRBV18
size: few
length: 12
J: TRBJ1-2
D: .
DNA: TGTGCCAGCTCACCAAGACAGGAGGGCTACACCTTC
CDR3: CASSPRQEGYTF

V: TRBV5-4
size: few
length: 13
J: TRBJ2-7
D: .
DNA: TGTGCCAGCAGCTTAGACAGGTCGGGGGAGCAGTACTTC
CDR3: CASSLDRSGEQYF

V: TRBV29-1
size: many
length: 12
J: TRBJ2-3
D: TRBD2
DNA: TGCAGCGTCAAGACTAGCGTGGATACGCAGTATTTT
CDR3: CSVKTSVDTQYF